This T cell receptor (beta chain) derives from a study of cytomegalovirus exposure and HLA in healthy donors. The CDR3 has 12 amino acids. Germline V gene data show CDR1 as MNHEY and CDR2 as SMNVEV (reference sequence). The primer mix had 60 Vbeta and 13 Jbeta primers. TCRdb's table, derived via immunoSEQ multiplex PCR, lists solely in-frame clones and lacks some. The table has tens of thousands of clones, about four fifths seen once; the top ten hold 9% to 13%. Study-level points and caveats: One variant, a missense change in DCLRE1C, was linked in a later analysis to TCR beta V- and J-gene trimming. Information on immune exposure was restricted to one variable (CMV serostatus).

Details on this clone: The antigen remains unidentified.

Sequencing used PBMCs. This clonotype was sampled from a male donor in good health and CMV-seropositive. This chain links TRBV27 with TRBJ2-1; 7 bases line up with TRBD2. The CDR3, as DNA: TGTGCTTCCCGGCGGGGGTACAATGAGCAGTTCTTC. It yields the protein CASRRGYNEQFF.